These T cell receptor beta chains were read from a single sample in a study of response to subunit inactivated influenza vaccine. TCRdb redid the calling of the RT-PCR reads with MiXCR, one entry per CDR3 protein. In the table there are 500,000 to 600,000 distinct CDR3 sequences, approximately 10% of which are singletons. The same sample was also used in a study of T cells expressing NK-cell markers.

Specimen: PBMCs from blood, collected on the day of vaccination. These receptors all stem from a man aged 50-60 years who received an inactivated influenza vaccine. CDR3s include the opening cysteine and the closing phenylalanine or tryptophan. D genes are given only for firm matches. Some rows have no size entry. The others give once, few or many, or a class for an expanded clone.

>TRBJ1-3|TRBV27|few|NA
CASRGDGNTIYF
TGTGCCAGCAGGGGGGACGGAAACACCATATATTTT
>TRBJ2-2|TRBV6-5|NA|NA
CASSYLRRTNTGELFF
TGTGCCAGCAGTTACCTTCGGAGAACGAACACCGGGGAGCTGTTTTTT
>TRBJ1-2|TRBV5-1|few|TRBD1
CASTRDSSVYGYTF
TGCGCCAGCACCCGGGACAGTTCAGTTTATGGCTACACCTTC
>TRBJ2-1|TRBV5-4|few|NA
CATTRRGSYNEQFF
TGTGCCACCACCCGTCGCGGGTCCTACAATGAGCAGTTCTTC
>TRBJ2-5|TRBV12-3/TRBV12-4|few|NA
CASSRDWRGETQYF
TGTGCCAGCAGCAGGGACTGGAGGGGAGAGACCCAGTACTTC
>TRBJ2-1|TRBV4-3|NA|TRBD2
CASSHVLAGAYNEQFF
TGCGCCAGCAGCCACGTACTAGCGGGGGCCTACAATGAGCAGTTCTTC
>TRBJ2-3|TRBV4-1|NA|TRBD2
CASSQTGLAGKYF
TGCGCCAGCAGCCAAACAGGACTAGCGGGGAAGTATTTT
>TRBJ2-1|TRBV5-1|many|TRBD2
CASSIWTSGRPLPYNEQFF
TGCGCCAGCAGCATCTGGACTAGCGGGAGGCCCCTCCCCTACAATGAGCAGTTCTTC
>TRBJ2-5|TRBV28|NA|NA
CASSSVSWETQYF
TGTGCCAGCAGTTCAGTCTCGTGGGAGACCCAGTACTTC
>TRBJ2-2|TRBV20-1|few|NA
CSAIHSTGELFF
TGCAGTGCTATCCACAGCACCGGGGAGCTGTTTTTT
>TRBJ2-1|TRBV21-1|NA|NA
CASSNRMVSNAGSSYNEQFF
TGTGCCAGCAGCAACAGGATGGTTAGCAACGCGGGGAGCTCCTACAATGAGCAGTTCTTC
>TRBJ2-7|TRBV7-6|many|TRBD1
CASSSRDSSYEQYF
TGTGCCAGCAGCAGCCGGGACAGCTCCTACGAGCAGTACTTC
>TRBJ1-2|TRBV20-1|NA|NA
CSASLRSYGYTF
TGCAGTGCTAGCCTAAGGAGCTATGGCTACACCTTC
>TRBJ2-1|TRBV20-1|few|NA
CSAADWNYNEQFF
TGCAGTGCTGCTGACTGGAACTACAATGAGCAGTTCTTC
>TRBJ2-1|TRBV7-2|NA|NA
CASSTYLNEQFF
TGTGCCAGCAGCACGTACCTAAATGAGCAGTTCTTC
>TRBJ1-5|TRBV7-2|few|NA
CASSLWGEGNQPQHF
TGTGCCAGCAGCTTGTGGGGGGAGGGCAATCAGCCCCAGCATTTT
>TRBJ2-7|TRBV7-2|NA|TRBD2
CASSIPGTSIREQYF
TGTGCCAGCAGCATACCCGGGACTAGCATACGCGAGCAGTACTTC
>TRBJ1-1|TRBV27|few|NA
CASSLGGTSTEAFF
TGTGCCAGCAGTTTAGGGGGGACTTCCACTGAAGCTTTCTTT
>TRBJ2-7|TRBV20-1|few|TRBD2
CSASSGGPYEQYF
TGCAGTGCTAGTAGCGGGGGCCCCTACGAGCAGTACTTC
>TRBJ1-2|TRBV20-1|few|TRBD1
CSALPGQGSNYGYTF
TGCAGTGCTCTGCCGGGACAGGGAAGCAACTATGGCTACACCTTC
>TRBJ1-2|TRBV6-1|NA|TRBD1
CASSPDRGIRGYTF
TGTGCCAGCAGTCCGGACAGGGGCATCCGTGGCTACACCTTC
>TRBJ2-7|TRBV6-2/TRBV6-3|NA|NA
CASSYRMTYEQYF
TGTGCCAGCAGTTACCGGATGACCTACGAGCAGTACTTC